These T cell receptor beta chains were read from a single sample in a study of shared clonotypes between healthy human individuals. Some clones are missing from TCRdb's copy, which holds only in-frame ones; the method was immunoSEQ multiplex PCR. The repertoire holds about 600,000 clones, with 95% to 98% as singletons. The sample consisted of naive CD4+ T cells sorted from blood. These receptors came from a woman in her twenties or thirties in good health. CDR3s include the opening cysteine and the closing phenylalanine or tryptophan. The order of the fields is CDR3 length, clone size, V gene, J gene, D gene, CDR3 DNA, CDR3 protein. A D gene is named only where the DNA matches it firmly. Expanded clones are given a class, and other clones once, few, many or no size at all.

>15|NA|TRBV7-8|TRBJ2-1|TRBD1
TGTGCCAGCAGCTCCGGGACAGGCTCCTACAATGAGCAGTTCTTC
CASSSGTGSYNEQFF
>15|NA|TRBV5-1|TRBJ2-1|NA
TGCGCCAGCAGCTTAGAGGACTCCTCCTACAATGAGCAGTTCTTC
CASSLEDSSYNEQFF
>12|NA|TRBV7-9|TRBJ2-7|NA
TGTGCCAGCAGCCCTACGACGCCCGAGCAGTACTTC
CASSPTTPEQYF
>12|few|TRBV29-1|TRBJ1-1|NA
TGCAGCGTGCGGAGTAAGGGTGTTGAAGCTTTCTTT
CSVRSKGVEAFF
>14|NA|TRBV2|TRBJ2-7|TRBD2
TGTGCCAGCAGTTCTAGCGGCCTCTCCTACGAGCAGTACTTC
CASSSSGLSYEQYF
>15|NA|TRBV27|TRBJ2-1|NA
TGTGCCAGCAGCCTCCGGCGGGATGGTTACAATGAGCAGTTCTTC
CASSLRRDGYNEQFF
>12|NA|TRBV28|TRBJ1-5|NA
TGTGCCAGCAAAGGTTCCGGTCCGCCCCAGCATTTT
CASKGSGPPQHF
>13|NA|TRBV28|TRBJ2-7|TRBD2
TGTGCCAGCAGTTCACCAGGGAGGGTCGAGCAGTACTTC
CASSSPGRVEQYF
>17|NA|TRBV7-9|TRBJ2-2|TRBD2
TGTGCCAGCAGCTTTGTAGCGGGAGGGCCAAGCACCGGGGAGCTGTTTTTT
CASSFVAGGPSTGELFF
>17|NA|TRBV23-1|TRBJ2-7|TRBD2
TGCGCCAGCAGTCAATCGTGGGGAGCGGGAGGGCCTGACGAGCAGTACTTC
CASSQSWGAGGPDEQYF
>14|NA|TRBV6-5|TRBJ1-1|NA
TGTGCCAGCAGTTACCCATCGCCGGGCACTGAAGCTTTCTTT
CASSYPSPGTEAFF
>16|NA|TRBV21-1|TRBJ1-4|NA
TGTGCCAGCAGCAACACCCAGGGAGTCGGTGAGAAAAAACTGTTTTTT
CASSNTQGVGEKKLFF
>14|NA|TRBV27|TRBJ1-6|TRBD1
TGTGCCAGCAGTCTCCGGGACAGGGTTTCACCCCTCCACTTT
CASSLRDRVSPLHF
>15|few|TRBV30|TRBJ1-5|TRBD1
TGTGCCTGGAAGCTACAGGGGTTGAGCAATCAGCCCCAGCATTTT
CAWKLQGLSNQPQHF
>16|once|TRBV5-5|TRBJ1-4|NA
TGTGCCAGCAGCCCCATTGAGGGCAGGGGCGGAGAAAAACTGTTTTTT
CASSPIEGRGGEKLFF
>15|NA|TRBV10-3|TRBJ2-3|TRBD2
TGTGCCATCAGTTTGACTAGCGGGAGGACAGATACGCAGTATTTT
CAISLTSGRTDTQYF
>12|NA|TRBV7-7|TRBJ1-4|NA
TGTGCCAGCAGCACGGACCCAGAAAAACTGTTTTTT
CASSTDPEKLFF
>14|NA|TRBV28|TRBJ2-2|NA
TGTGCCAGCAGTAGGACGGGAGTTCGAGGGGAGCTGTTTTTT
CASSRTGVRGELFF
>12|NA|TRBV5-1|TRBJ2-1|NA
TGCGCCAGCGGTCTCCCCGAGGCTGAGCAGTTCTTC
CASGLPEAEQFF
>12|NA|TRBV19|TRBJ2-1|NA
TGTGCCAGTAGTAGCCTTTACAATGAGCAGTTCTTC
CASSSLYNEQFF
>12|NA|TRBV21-1|TRBJ2-5|NA
TGTGCCAGCAGAAGGGGCCAAGAGACCCAGTACTTC
CASRRGQETQYF
>18|NA|TRBV10-3|TRBJ1-1|NA
TGTGCCATCAGTGAGTCGGGGGCCGCAGAGGTGAGGATCACTGAAGCTTTCTTT
CAISESGAAEVRITEAFF
>15|NA|TRBV11-2|TRBJ2-5|NA
TGTGCCAGCAGCTACCAGGGGGGTAGCCTGGAGACCCAGTACTTC
CASSYQGGSLETQYF
>16|NA|TRBV7-9|TRBJ2-7|TRBD2
TGTGCCAGCAGCTTAGCCTCTAGCGGGCCTAACTACGAGCAGTACTTC
CASSLASSGPNYEQYF
>14|once|TRBV5-1|TRBJ2-1|NA
TGCGCCAGCAGCTTGGCCTCAGGGGAGGCGGGATGGTTCTTC
CASSLASGEAGWFF
>15|NA|TRBV7-2|TRBJ1-2|NA
TGTGCCAGCAGCTTAGTGGGGGGCGAGAACTATGGCTACACCTTC
CASSLVGGENYGYTF
>13|NA|TRBV7-2|TRBJ1-2|TRBD1
TGTGCCAGCAGCTCCGACAGGGCTACTGGCTACACCTTC
CASSSDRATGYTF
>22|NA|TRBV4-1|TRBJ2-1|TRBD1
TGCGCCAGCAGCCAAGGGAGGACAGGCCTACTAGGGGACAGCCCCTCCTACAATGAGCAGTTCTTC
CASSQGRTGLLGDSPSYNEQFF
>14|NA|TRBV18|TRBJ2-7|TRBD2
TGTGCCAGCTCACTCGGACTAGCGGGAGAGTCTCAGTACTTC
CASSLGLAGESQYF
>14|NA|TRBV27|TRBJ2-7|NA
TGTGCCAGCAGTTTATCGTCTTTAAGCTACGAGCAGTACTTC
CASSLSSLSYEQYF
>13|NA|TRBV10-3|TRBJ1-2|NA
TGTGCCATCAGGTATCCAGATAACTATGGCTACACCTTC
CAIRYPDNYGYTF
>9|NA|TRBV28|TRBJ2-1|NA
TGTGCCAGGTACAATGAGCAGTTCTTC
CARYNEQFF
>14|NA|TRBV18|TRBJ1-4|NA
TGTGCCAGCTCACTGGTACCAACTAATGAAAAACTGTTTTTT
CASSLVPTNEKLFF
>15|NA|TRBV5-4|TRBJ2-3|TRBD1
TGTGCCAGCAGCTTGACAGGGGCGGGCACAGATACGCAGTATTTT
CASSLTGAGTDTQYF
>16|NA|TRBV5-1|TRBJ1-1|NA
TGCGCCAGCTGTCCGGTTCGTTGGTCAGAGGAGACTGAAGCTTTCTTT
CASCPVRWSEETEAFF
>12|NA|TRBV4-1|TRBJ2-2|NA
TGCGCCAGCAGCCCTTACACCGGGGAGCTGTTTTTT
CASSPYTGELFF
>12|NA|TRBV6-1|TRBJ2-1|NA
TGTGCCAGCAGTGTCCGGGGTATTGAGCAGTTCTTC
CASSVRGIEQFF
>18|NA|TRBV27|TRBJ2-6|NA
TGTGCCAGCACACGGGGCAGGGGAAGCCCCTCTGGGGCCAACGTCCTGACTTTC
CASTRGRGSPSGANVLTF
>14|NA|TRBV27|TRBJ2-1|NA
TGTGCCAGCAGTTGGGCAGGGGGGCACAATGAGCAGTTCTTC
CASSWAGGHNEQFF
>16|NA|TRBV7-8|TRBJ2-6|NA
TGTGCCAGCAGCTTAAAAGTGTGGCCCGGGGCCAACGTCCTGACTTTC
CASSLKVWPGANVLTF
>16|once|TRBV27|TRBJ2-1|TRBD2
TGTGCCAGCAGTTTACCTCCTAGCGGGAACCACAATGAGCAGTTCTTC
CASSLPPSGNHNEQFF
>15|NA|TRBV2|TRBJ1-5|NA
TGTGCCAGCAGTAGGACATTTAATAGCAATCAGCCCCAGCATTTT
CASSRTFNSNQPQHF
>13|NA|TRBV25-1|TRBJ1-5|NA
TGTGCCAGCAGGGGGAGTAGCAATCAGCCCCAGCATTTT
CASRGSSNQPQHF
>11|NA|TRBV28|TRBJ2-7|NA
TGTGCCAGCAGTCAATTCTACGAGCAGTACTTC
CASSQFYEQYF
>14|NA|TRBV6-6|TRBJ1-5|NA
TGTGCCAGCAGTTACACACAGATCAATCAGCCCCAGCATTTT
CASSYTQINQPQHF
>16|NA|TRBV5-1|TRBJ2-1|NA
TGCGCCAGCAGCCTAAACAGGGTCAAAGTTGCGGATGAGCAGTTCTTC
CASSLNRVKVADEQFF
>17|NA|TRBV11-2|TRBJ2-7|TRBD2
TGTGCCAGCAGCCCACGGGGGGGGGAGCGGGTAACCTACGAGCAGTACTTC
CASSPRGGERVTYEQYF
>13|NA|TRBV5-1|TRBJ2-1|NA
TGCGCCAGCAGCTATGGGACACCACCTGAGCAGTTCTTC
CASSYGTPPEQFF
>13|NA|TRBV7-3|TRBJ1-1|NA
TGTGCCAGCAGCTTAACGGACAGCACTGAAGCTTTCTTT
CASSLTDSTEAFF
>12|NA|TRBV5-1|TRBJ2-5|NA
TGCGCCAGCAGAGAACCTCAAGAGACCCAGTACTTC
CASREPQETQYF
>18|NA|TRBV19|TRBJ2-7|NA
TGTGCCAGTAGTACCGCAATACGTTCGTCCGGGACAACCTACGAGCAGTACTTC
CASSTAIRSSGTTYEQYF
>15|NA|TRBV9|TRBJ1-6|NA
TGTGCCAGCAGCGTGGACAGCCCCAATAATTCACCCCTCCACTTT
CASSVDSPNNSPLHF
>14|NA|TRBV28|TRBJ2-4|TRBD2
TGTGCCAGCAATCTCAGCGGGAGCTCGAACATTCAGTACTTC
CASNLSGSSNIQYF
>15|NA|TRBV19|TRBJ2-7|NA
TGTGCCAGTAGTGCCTCCGGGACCGGAACCTACGAGCAGTACTTC
CASSASGTGTYEQYF
>11|NA|TRBV6-6|TRBJ2-1|NA
TGTGCCAGCAGCCAAGGACAGGAGCAGTTCTTC
CASSQGQEQFF
>13|once|TRBV6-6|TRBJ2-7|NA
TGTGCCAGCACCGACGGATACTCCTACGAGCAGTACTTC
CASTDGYSYEQYF
>16|NA|TRBV27|TRBJ2-3|TRBD2
TGTGCCAGCAGTTTAGGTAGCGGGGGGTCCACAGATACGCAGTATTTT
CASSLGSGGSTDTQYF
>13|NA|TRBV6-1|TRBJ1-4|NA
TGTGCCAGCAGCACAATGGGGGGGAAAAAACTGTTTTTT
CASSTMGGKKLFF
>15|NA|TRBV11-2|TRBJ2-7|TRBD1
TGTGCCAGCAGCACGCGGGGACAGGGGGGCTACGAGCAGTACTTC
CASSTRGQGGYEQYF
>14|once|TRBV10-3|TRBJ2-1|TRBD2
TGTGCCATCTCTGGGGGAGGGCCCGGGAATGAGCAGTTCTTC
CAISGGGPGNEQFF